The clone carrying this T cell receptor beta chain was seen only a few times. Germline V lookup: CDR1 SGHTA, CDR2 FQGTGA. V gave up 5 bases and J gave up 5 bases; unmatched junction bases: 4. There are 14 residues in the CDR3. The data were produced by immunoSEQ multiplex PCR, yet TCRdb's version contains in-frame clones alone and is incomplete. Seen here are more than 85,000 clones, around three quarters observed once, and the top ten hold approximately 4.3%. This sample is drawn from a study of blood T cell repertoires in COVID-19. The clonotype was recovered from a human donor in a cohort sampled during active or convalescent COVID-19. V gene TRBV7-3 combines with J gene TRBJ2-3; 10 positions agree with TRBD2. Sequenced input: peripheral blood. CDR3 loop: CASSPSGRKDTQYF. The CDR3 DNA sequence: TGTGCCAGCAGCCCTAGCGGGAGAAAAGATACGCAGTATTTT.